This T cell receptor beta chain was captured in a study of blood T cell repertoires in COVID-19. On the study more broadly: The samples span acute and convalescent COVID-19 from the United States, Italy and Spain. T cells, B-cell-depleted T cells, or PBMCs supplied cDNA or gDNA.

CDR1 and CDR2 (germline): SGHRS, YFSETQ. The CDR3 is 15 amino acids. The V gene end was trimmed by 4 bases and the J gene end by 7 bases; junction bases not matched to a gene: 10. In the original analysis: How many nucleated cells were present was estimated from reference gene primer amplification. Clones were sequenced by immunoSEQ multiplex PCR, and TCRdb holds only the in-frame ones, with some missing. Clone size and the V and J calls come from that table; the DNA yielded D and trimming. This sample has around 60,000 clones; about 88% occur once, and the top ten carry 3.9%. The clonotype was recovered from a man between 70 and 80 years old with acute or convalescent COVID-19. Input material: peripheral blood. The chain has TRBV5-1 and TRBJ1-4, with 7 bases aligning to TRBD1. CDR3 in DNA: TGCGCCAGCAGCAGGACTCCGGGACAGACTGAAAAACTGTTTTTT. Protein sequence: CASSRTPGQTEKLFF.